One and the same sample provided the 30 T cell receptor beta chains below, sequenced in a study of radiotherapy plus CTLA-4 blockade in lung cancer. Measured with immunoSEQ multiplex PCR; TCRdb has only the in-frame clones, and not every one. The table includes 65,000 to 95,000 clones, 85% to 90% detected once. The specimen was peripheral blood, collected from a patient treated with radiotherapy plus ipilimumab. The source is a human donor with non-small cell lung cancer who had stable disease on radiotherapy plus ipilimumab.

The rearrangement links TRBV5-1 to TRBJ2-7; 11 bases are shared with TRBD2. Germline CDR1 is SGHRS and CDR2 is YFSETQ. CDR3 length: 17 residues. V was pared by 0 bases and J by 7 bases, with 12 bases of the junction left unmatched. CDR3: CASSLGTSGGAGGEQYF. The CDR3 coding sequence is TGCGCCAGCAGCTTGGGAACTAGCGGGGGCGCTGGCGGTGAGCAGTACTTC.

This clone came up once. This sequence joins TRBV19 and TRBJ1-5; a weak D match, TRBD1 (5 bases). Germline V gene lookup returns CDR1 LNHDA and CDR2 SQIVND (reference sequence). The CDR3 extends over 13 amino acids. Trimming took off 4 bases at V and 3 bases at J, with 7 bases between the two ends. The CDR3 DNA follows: TGTGCCAGTAGTAGGGGACCCAATCAGCCCCAGCATTTT. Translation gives CASSRGPNQPQHF. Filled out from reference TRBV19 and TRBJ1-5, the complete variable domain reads DGGITQSPKYLFRKEGQNVTLSCEQNLNHDAMYWYRQDPGQGLRLIYYSQIVNDFQKGDIAEGYSVSREKKESFPLTVTSAQKNPTAFYLCASSRGPNQPQHFGDGTRLSIL.

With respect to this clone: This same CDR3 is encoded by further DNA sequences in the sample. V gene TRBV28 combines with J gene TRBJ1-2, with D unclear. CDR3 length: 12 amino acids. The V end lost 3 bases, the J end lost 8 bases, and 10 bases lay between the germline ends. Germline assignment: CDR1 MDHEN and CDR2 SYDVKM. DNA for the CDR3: TGTGCCAGCAGTTTCGGGGTTGGGGGCTACACCTTC. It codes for CASSFGVGGYTF.

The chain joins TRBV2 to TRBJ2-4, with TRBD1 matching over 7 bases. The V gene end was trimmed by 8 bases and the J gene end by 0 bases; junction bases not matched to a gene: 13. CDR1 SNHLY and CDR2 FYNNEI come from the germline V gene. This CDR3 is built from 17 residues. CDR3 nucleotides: TGTGCCAGCCTCCTCAGGGACAGTATTTTAGCCAAAAACATTCAGTACTTC. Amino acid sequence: CASLLRDSILAKNIQYF.

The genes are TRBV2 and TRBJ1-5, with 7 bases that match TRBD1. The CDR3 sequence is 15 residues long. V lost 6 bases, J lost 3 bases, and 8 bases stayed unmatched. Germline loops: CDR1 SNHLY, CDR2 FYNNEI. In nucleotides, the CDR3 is TGTGCCAGCAGCGTGACAGGGATATACAATCAGCCCCAGCATTTT. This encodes CASSVTGIYNQPQHF.

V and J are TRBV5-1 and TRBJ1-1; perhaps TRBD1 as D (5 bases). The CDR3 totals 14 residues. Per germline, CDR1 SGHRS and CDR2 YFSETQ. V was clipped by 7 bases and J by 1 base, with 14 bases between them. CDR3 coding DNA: TGCGCCAGCCACGACAGTTGGAGGAACACTGAAGCTTTCTTT. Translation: CASHDSWRNTEAFF. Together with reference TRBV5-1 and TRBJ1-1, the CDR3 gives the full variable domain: KAGVTQTPRYLIKTRGQQVTLSCSPISGHRSVSWYQQTPGQGLQFLFEYFSETQRNKGNFPGRFSGRQFSNSRSEMNVSTLELGDSALYLCASHDSWRNTEAFFGQGTRLTVV.

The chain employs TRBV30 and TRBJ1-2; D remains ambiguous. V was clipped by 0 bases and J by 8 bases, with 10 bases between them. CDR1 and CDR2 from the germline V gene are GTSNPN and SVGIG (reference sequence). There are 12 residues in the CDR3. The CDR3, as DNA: TGTGCCTGGAGTGTTACCGGGGAGGGCTACACCTTC. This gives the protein CAWSVTGEGYTF.

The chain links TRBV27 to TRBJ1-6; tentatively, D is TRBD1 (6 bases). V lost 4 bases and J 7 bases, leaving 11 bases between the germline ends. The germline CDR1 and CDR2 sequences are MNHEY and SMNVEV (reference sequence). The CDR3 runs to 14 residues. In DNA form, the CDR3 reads TGTGCCAGCAGTTCACAGGGTCAAAATTCACCCCTCCACTTT. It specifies CASSSQGQNSPLHF.

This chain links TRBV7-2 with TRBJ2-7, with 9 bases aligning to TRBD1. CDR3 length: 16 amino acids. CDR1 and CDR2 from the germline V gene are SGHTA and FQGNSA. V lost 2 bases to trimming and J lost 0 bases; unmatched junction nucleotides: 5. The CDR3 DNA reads TGTGCCAGCAGCTTAAACAGGGGGCGGATCTCCTACGAGCAGTACTTC. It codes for CASSLNRGRISYEQYF.

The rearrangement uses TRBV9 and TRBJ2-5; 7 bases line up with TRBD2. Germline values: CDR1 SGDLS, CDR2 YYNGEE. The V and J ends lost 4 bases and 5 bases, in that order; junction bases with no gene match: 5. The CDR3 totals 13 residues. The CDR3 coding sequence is TGTGCCAGCAGCCCTTCGGGGGGTGAGACCCAGTACTTC. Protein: CASSPSGGETQYF.

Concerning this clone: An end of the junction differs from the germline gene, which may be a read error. CDR3: CAGSESGGAANTGELFF. The CDR3 DNA sequence: TGTGCCGGCAGTGAATCAGGGGGCGCAGCGAACACCGGGGAGCTGTTTTTT. The J gene is TRBJ2-2, the V gene TRBV6-1, with 8 positions matching TRBD1. Germline values: CDR1 MNHNS, CDR2 SASEGT. The CDR3 contains 17 residues.

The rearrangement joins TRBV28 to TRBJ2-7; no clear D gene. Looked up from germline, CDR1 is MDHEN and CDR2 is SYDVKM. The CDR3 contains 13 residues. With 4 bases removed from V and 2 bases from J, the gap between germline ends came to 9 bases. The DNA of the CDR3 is TGTGCCAGCAGTTCGAACATCCCCTACGAGCAGTACTTC. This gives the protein CASSSNIPYEQYF.

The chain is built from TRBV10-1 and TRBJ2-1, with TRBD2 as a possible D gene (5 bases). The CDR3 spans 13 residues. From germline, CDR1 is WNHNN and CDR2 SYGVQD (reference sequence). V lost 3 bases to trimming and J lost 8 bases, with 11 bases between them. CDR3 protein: CASSDRGSDEQFF. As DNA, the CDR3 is TGCGCCAGCAGTGATCGCGGTAGCGATGAGCAGTTCTTC.

CDR3 nucleotides: TGTGCCAGCAGCTTGGGACAGATAAACTCCTACAATGAGCAGTTCTTC. This gives the protein CASSLGQINSYNEQFF. The chain joins TRBV5-8 to TRBJ2-1; D is possibly TRBD1 (5 bases). The germline V and J ends were trimmed by 0 bases and 0 bases, with 10 bases remaining between them. The CDR3 is made up of 16 amino acids. Germline assignment: CDR1 SGHTS and CDR2 YDEGEE. The full variable domain, rest sourced from reference TRBV5-8 and TRBJ2-1, is EAGVTQSPTHLIKTRGQQATLRCSPISGHTSVYWYQQALGLGLQFLLWYDEGEERNRGNFPPRFSGRQFPNYSSELNVNALELEDSALYLCASSLGQINSYNEQFFGPGTRLTVL.

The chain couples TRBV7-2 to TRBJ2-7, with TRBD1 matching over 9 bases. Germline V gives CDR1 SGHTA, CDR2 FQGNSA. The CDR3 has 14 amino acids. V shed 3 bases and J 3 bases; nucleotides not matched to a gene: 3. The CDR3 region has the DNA TGTGCCAGCAGCTTGACAGGGGGAGGCTACGAGCAGTACTTC. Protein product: CASSLTGGGYEQYF. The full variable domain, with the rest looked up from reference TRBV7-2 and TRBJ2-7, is GAGVSQSPSNKVTEKGKDVELRCDPISGHTALYWYRQSLGQGLEFLIYFQGNSAPDKSGLPSDRFSAERTGGSVSTLTIQRTQQEDSAVYLCASSLTGGGYEQYFGPGTRLTVT.

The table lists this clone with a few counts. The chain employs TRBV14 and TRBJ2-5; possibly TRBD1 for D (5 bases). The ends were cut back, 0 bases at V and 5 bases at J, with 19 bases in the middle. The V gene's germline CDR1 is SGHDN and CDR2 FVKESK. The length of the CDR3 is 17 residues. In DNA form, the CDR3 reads TGTGCCAGCAGCCAAGACTCGGCCAGGGCCCGCAGGGAGACCCAGTACTTC. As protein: CASSQDSARARRETQYF.

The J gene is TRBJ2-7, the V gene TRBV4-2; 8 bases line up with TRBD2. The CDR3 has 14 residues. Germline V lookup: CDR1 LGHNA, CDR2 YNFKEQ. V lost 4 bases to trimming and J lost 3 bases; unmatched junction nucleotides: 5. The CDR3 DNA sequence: TGTGCCAGCAGCCTACGGGGGGGCGTCTACGAGCAGTACTTC. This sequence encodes CASSLRGGVYEQYF.

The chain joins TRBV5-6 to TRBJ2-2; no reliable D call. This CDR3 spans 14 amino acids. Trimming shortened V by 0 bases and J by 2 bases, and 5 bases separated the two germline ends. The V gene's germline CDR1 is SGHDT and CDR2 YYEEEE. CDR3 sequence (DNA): TGTGCCAGCAGCTTGGCTCCAAACACCGGGGAGCTGTTTTTT. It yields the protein CASSLAPNTGELFF. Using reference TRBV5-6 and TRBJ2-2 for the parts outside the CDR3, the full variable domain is DAGVTQSPTHLIKTRGQQVTLRCSPKSGHDTVSWYQQALGQGPQFIFQYYEEEERQRGNFPDRFSGHQFPNYSSELNVNALLLGDSALYLCASSLAPNTGELFFGEGSRLTVL.

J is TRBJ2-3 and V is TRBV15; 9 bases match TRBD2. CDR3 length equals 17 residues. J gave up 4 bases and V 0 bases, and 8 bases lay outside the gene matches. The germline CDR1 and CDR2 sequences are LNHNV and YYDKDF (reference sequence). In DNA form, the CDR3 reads TGTGCCACCAGCAGAGATTCTGGGCGGGGGGGCGCAGATACGCAGTATTTT. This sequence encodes CATSRDSGRGGADTQYF.

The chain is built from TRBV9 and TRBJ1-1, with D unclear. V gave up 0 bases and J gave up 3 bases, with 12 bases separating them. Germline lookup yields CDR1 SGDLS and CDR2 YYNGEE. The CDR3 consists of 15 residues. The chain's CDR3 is CASSVVGSWDTEAFF. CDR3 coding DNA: TGTGCCAGCAGCGTAGTAGGGAGTTGGGACACTGAAGCTTTCTTT.

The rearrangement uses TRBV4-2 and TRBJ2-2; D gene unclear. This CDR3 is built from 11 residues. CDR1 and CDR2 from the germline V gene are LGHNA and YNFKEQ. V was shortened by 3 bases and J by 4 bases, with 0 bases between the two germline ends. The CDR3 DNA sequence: TGTGCCAGCAGCCACACCGGGGAGCTGTTTTTT. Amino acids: CASSHTGELFF.

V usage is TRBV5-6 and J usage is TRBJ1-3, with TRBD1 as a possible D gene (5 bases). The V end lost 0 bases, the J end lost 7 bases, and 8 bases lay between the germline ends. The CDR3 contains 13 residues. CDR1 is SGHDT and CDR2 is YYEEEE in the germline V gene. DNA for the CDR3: TGTGCCAGCAGCTTGGCAGGGAGTAACACCATATATTTT. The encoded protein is CASSLAGSNTIYF.

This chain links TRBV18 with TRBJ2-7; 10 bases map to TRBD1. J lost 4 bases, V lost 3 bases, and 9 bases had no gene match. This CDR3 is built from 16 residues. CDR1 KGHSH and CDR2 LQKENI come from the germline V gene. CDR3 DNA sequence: TGTGCCAGCTCACCGCTCCCGACAGGGGGCGAGTACGAGCAGTACTTC. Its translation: CASSPLPTGGEYEQYF.

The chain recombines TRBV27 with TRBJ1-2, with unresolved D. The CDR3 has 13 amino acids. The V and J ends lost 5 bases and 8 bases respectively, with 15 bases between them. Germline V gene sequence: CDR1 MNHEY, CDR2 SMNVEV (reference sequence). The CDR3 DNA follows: TGTGCCAGCAGTCCCTACCTTGGAGGCGGCTACACCTTC. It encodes CASSPYLGGGYTF.

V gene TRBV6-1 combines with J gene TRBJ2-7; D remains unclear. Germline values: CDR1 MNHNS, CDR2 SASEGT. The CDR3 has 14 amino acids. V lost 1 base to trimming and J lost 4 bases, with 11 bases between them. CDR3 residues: CASSEVGGRYEQYF. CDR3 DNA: TGTGCCAGCAGTGAAGTCGGTGGTAGGTACGAGCAGTACTTC.

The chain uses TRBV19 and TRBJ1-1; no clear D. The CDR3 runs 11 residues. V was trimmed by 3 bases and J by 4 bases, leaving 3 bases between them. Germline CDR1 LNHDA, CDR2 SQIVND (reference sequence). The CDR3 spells CASSMFTEAFF. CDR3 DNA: TGTGCCAGTAGTATGTTCACTGAAGCTTTCTTT.

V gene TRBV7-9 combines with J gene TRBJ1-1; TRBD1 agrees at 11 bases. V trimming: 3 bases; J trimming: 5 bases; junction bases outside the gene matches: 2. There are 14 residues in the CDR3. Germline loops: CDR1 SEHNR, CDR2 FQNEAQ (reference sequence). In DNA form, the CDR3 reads TGTGCCAGCAGCTTTGGACAGGGGGCGACTGAAGCTTTCTTT. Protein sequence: CASSFGQGATEAFF.

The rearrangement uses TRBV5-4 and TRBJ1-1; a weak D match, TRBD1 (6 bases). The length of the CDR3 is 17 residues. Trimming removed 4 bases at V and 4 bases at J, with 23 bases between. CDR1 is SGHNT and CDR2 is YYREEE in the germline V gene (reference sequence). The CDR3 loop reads CASSQDRGAVVGTEAFF. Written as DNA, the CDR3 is TGTGCCAGCAGCCAAGATCGGGGGGCGGTAGTCGGCACTGAAGCTTTCTTT. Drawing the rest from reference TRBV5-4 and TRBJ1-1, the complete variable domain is ETGVTQSPTHLIKTRGQQVTLRCSSQSGHNTVSWYQQALGQGPQFIFQYYREEENGRGNFPPRFSGLQFPNYSSELNVNALELDDSALYLCASSQDRGAVVGTEAFFGQGTRLTVV.

CDR3 sequence: CASSTGGGRNIQYF. CDR3 coding DNA: TGCGCCAGCAGTACCGGTGGGGGCAGGAACATTCAGTACTTC. This sequence joins TRBV10-2 and TRBJ2-4, with D tentatively TRBD1 (6 bases). Germline V gives CDR1 WSHSY, CDR2 SAAADI. The V and J ends lost 5 bases and 7 bases respectively, with 15 bases between them. The CDR3 runs to 14 residues.

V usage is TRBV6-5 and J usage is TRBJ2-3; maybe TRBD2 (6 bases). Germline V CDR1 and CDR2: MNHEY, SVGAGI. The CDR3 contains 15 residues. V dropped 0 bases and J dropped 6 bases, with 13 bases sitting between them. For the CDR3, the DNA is TGTGCCAGCAGTTACTCGGGACTGTCACATGATACGCAGTATTTT. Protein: CASSYSGLSHDTQYF.